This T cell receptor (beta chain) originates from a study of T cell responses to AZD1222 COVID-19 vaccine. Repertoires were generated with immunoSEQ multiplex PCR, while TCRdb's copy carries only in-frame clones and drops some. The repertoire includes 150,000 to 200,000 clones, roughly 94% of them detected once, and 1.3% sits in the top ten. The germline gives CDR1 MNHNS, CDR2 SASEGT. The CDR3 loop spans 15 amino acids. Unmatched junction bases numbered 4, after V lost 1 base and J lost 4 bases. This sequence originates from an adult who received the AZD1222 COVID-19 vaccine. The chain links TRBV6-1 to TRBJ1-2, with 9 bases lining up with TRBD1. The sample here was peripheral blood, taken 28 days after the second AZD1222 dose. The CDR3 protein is CASSEGTGVVYGYTF. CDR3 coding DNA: TGTGCCAGCAGTGAAGGGACAGGGGTGGTCTATGGCTACACCTTC.